This TCR beta chain was captured by sequencing in a study of low-dose radiotherapy and immunotherapy resistance in tumors. Whole-study context: Each fraction given to Cohort 2 every two weeks delivered 1 Gy, and the total reached 13 Gy over 26 weeks. Ipilimumab 1 mg/kg every six weeks, together with nivolumab 240 mg every two weeks, was given intravenously to patients.

CDR1 and CDR2 from the germline V gene are SGHVS and FNYEAQ. Trimming at V came to 5 bases and at J to 6 bases, leaving 10 bases not matched to a gene. This CDR3 is 14 amino acids long. Both TCRalpha and TCRbeta chains were reverse transcribed with V-gene-specific primers. A constant-region primer paired with the V-primer adapter amplified TCRs over about 19 PCR cycles. TCRdb redid the calling of the reads with MiXCR, one entry per CDR3 protein. The sample gives about 58,000 distinct CDR3 sequences, under 30% of which show up once; less than 7.5% is in the top ten. This clonotype was seen at least ten times. Time point in this sample: after trial treatment. Treatment: LDRT plus nivolumab, ipilimumab, low-dose cyclophosphamide and aspirin (RACIN trial).

The chain joins TRBV7-6 to TRBJ2-7; 7 bases line up with TRBD1. This TCR was sampled from a male donor with prostate cancer. The sequencing here drew on PBMCs, taken after low-dose radiotherapy plus immunotherapy. This chain's CDR3 is CASSPRNYRGEQYF. The CDR3 nucleotides read TGTGCCAGCAGCCCACGGAACTACAGGGGCGAGCAGTACTTC. The full variable domain, its missing parts supplied by reference TRBV7-6 and TRBJ2-7, is GAGVSQSPRYKVTKRGQDVALRCDPISGHVSLYWYRQALGQGPEFLTYFNYEAQQDKSGLPNDRFSAERPEGSISTLTIQRTEQRDSAMYRCASSPRNYRGEQYFGPGTRLTVT.